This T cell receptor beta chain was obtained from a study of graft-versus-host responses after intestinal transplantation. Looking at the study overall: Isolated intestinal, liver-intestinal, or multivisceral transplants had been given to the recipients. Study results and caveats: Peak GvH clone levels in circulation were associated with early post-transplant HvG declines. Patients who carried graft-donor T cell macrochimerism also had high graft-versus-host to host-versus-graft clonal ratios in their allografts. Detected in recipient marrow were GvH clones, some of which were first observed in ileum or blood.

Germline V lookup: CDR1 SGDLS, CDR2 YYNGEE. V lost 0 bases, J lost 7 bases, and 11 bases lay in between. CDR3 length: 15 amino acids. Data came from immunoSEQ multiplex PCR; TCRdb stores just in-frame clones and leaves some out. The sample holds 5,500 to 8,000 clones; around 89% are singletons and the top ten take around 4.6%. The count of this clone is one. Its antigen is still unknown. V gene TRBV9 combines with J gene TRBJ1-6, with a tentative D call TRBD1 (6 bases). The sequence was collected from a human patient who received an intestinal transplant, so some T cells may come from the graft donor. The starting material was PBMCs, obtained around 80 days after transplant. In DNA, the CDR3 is TGTGCCAGCAGCGTAGAGGGGGTCGGAAATTCACCCCTCCACTTT. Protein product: CASSVEGVGNSPLHF.